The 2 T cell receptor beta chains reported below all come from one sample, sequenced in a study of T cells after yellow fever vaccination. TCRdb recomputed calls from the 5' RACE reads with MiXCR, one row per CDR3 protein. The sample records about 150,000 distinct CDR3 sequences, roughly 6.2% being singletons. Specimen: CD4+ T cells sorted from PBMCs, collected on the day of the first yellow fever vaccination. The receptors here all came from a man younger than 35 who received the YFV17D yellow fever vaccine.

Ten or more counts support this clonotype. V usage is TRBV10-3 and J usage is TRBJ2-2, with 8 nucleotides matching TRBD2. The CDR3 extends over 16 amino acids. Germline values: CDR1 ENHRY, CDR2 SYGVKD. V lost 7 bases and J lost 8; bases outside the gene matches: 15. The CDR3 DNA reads TGTGCCATCAAATCGGGCAGCGGGGGTCTCCAAGGGGAGCTGTTTTTT. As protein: CAIKSGSGGLQGELFF.

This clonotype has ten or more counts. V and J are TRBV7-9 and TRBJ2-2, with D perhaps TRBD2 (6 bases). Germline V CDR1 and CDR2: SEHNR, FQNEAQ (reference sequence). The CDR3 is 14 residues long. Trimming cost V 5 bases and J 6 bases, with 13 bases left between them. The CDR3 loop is CASSPGRGSGELFF. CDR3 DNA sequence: TGTGCCAGCAGCCCGGGGCGGGGTTCCGGGGAGCTGTTTTTT.